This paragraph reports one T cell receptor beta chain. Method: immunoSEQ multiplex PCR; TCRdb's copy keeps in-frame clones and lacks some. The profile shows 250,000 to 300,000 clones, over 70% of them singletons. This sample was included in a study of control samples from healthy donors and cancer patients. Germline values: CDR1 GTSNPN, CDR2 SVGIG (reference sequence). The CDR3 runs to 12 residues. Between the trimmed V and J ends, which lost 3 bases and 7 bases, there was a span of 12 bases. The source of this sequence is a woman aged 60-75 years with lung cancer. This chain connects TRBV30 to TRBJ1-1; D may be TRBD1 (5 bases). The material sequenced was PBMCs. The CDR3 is CAWSDYRFEAFF. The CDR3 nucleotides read TGTGCCTGGAGCGATTACAGGTTTGAAGCTTTCTTT.